These 19 T cell receptor beta chains share one sample of origin, sequenced in a study of shared clonotypes between healthy human individuals. Terminally differentiated effector memory CD45RA+ cells were left out of the naive CD8 fraction, which was CD45RO-negative and positively selected for CCR7. Profiling relied on immunoSEQ multiplex PCR, and the TCRdb table lists in-frame clones only, not all of them. The repertoire holds roughly 550,000 clones, with nearly 97% as singletons. Sequencing was performed on naive CD8+ T cells sorted from blood. The source is a woman in her 30s in good health.

This chain connects TRBV11-2 to TRBJ1-2; D possibly corresponds to TRBD1 (5 bases). Germline CDR1 and CDR2: SGHAT and FQNNGV. The CDR3 has 13 residues. V lost 1 base and J lost 8, with 11 bases in between. In DNA form, the CDR3 reads TGTGCCAGCAGCTTAGGCGGACAAGAAGGCTACACCTTC. Its protein product is CASSLGGQEGYTF.

CDR3 nucleotides: TGTGCCAGCAGTCCGAGACTAGCGGGAGGTATTGAGCAGTTCTTC. It encodes CASSPRLAGGIEQFF. The rearrangement uses TRBV28 and TRBJ2-1; 13 positions match TRBD2. This CDR3 is built from 15 residues. Looked up from germline, CDR1 is MDHEN and CDR2 is SYDVKM. The trim removed 5 bases at V and 9 bases at J, leaving 7 bases unmatched.

The genes are TRBV2 and TRBJ2-5; 7 bases match TRBD1. V was clipped by 7 bases and J by 1 base; unmatched bases: 6. Germline loops: CDR1 SNHLY, CDR2 FYNNEI. The CDR3 has 14 residues. The CDR3 DNA reads as TGTGCCAGCAAGATAGGGACAGCCCAAGAGACCCAGTACTTC. Its translation is CASKIGTAQETQYF.

This rearrangement joins TRBV5-1 to TRBJ1-2; TRBD1 is a possible D gene (5 bases). The germline V and J ends were trimmed by 1 base and 4 bases, with 23 bases remaining between them. The germline CDR1 and CDR2 sequences are SGHRS and YFSETQ. The CDR3 totals 18 residues. The CDR3 sequence is CASSLFRPGTEGFYGYTF. In DNA, the CDR3 is TGCGCCAGCAGCTTGTTCAGACCCGGGACGGAGGGATTCTATGGCTACACCTTC.

This clone occurred a few times. The chain employs TRBV4-1 and TRBJ2-7, with D maybe TRBD2 (5 bases). The CDR3 runs 11 residues. CDR1 and CDR2 (germline): MGHRA, YSYEKL. V shed 8 bases and J shed 1 base, with 6 bases lying between them. The CDR3 DNA sequence: TGCGCCAGCCGGGATTCCTACGAGCAGTACTTC. This gives the protein CASRDSYEQYF.

This chain links TRBV5-1 with TRBJ1-1; D is unresolved. Trimming shortened V by 4 bases and J by 5 bases, and 18 bases separated the two germline ends. Germline-derived CDR1 and CDR2 are SGHRS and YFSETQ. CDR3 length: 15 residues. The CDR3 reads CASSPGIGGDTEAFF. The DNA of the CDR3 is TGCGCCAGCAGCCCAGGCATTGGTGGGGATACTGAAGCTTTCTTT.

The V call is TRBV9, the J call TRBJ1-5; maybe TRBD1 (6 bases). Per germline, CDR1 SGDLS and CDR2 YYNGEE. V shed 3 bases and J shed 2 bases, with 12 bases lying between them. There are 15 residues in the CDR3. The CDR3 loop reads CASSAGAGGNQPQHF. The CDR3 coding sequence is TGTGCCAGCAGCGCCGGGGCAGGGGGCAATCAGCCCCAGCATTTT.

The chain combines TRBV2 with TRBJ2-7; D is perhaps TRBD1 (7 bases). The V and J ends lost 4 bases and 2 bases respectively, with 15 bases between them. Looked up from germline, CDR1 is SNHLY and CDR2 is FYNNEI. The CDR3 runs 15 residues. The DNA for the CDR3 is TGTGCCAGCAGTGTCGACAGGGAGGTGACCTACGAGCAGTACTTC. It specifies CASSVDREVTYEQYF. The full variable domain, with the rest looked up from reference TRBV2 and TRBJ2-7, is EPEVTQTPSHQVTQMGQEVILRCVPISNHLYFYWYRQILGQKVEFLVSFYNNEISEKSEIFDDQFSVERPDGSNFTLKIRSTKLEDSAMYFCASSVDREVTYEQYFGPGTRLTVT.

Notes on this clone: Other nucleotide sequences from this sample produce the same CDR3. The chain carries TRBV28 and TRBJ2-3; D gene uncertain. V was clipped by 3 bases and J by 5 bases, with 3 bases between them. The CDR3 totals 11 residues. Looked up from germline, CDR1 is MDHEN and CDR2 is SYDVKM. The CDR3 DNA is TGTGCCAGCAGTTTTGGAGATACGCAGTATTTT. It translates to CASSFGDTQYF.

A note on this clone: This CDR3 is also generated by other DNA sequences in the sample. The V call is TRBV13, the J call TRBJ1-5, with no clear D. Germline CDR1 and CDR2: PRHDT and FYEKMQ (reference sequence). The CDR3 loop spans 12 amino acids. The ends were cut back, 1 base at V and 7 bases at J, with 5 bases in the middle. The CDR3, as DNA: TGTGCCAGCAGCTTAGAAGGGCAGCCCCAGCATTTT. Its translation is CASSLEGQPQHF.

The genes are TRBV27 and TRBJ2-1; tentatively, D is TRBD2 (6 bases). CDR3 length equals 14 residues. Germline V lookup: CDR1 MNHEY, CDR2 SMNVEV (reference sequence). Trimming removed 3 bases at V and 9 bases at J, with 15 bases between. The CDR3 coding sequence is TGTGCCAGCAGTTTCCCGACTAGTCTGGGTGAGCAGTTCTTC. It yields the protein CASSFPTSLGEQFF.

For this clone: The DNA is omitted, as the CDR3 cannot be located on it reliably, and the CDR3 follows TCRdb's listing. The rearrangement uses TRBV28 and TRBJ1-4; the DNA was not compared with TRBD1, the D call given in the table. The CDR3 length is 15 residues, termini included. CDR1 and CDR2 (germline): MDHEN, SYDVKM. The CDR3 spells CASSFLAGSSEKLFF.

The chain links TRBV6-1 to TRBJ1-4; possibly TRBD1 for D (6 bases). With 9 bases removed from V and 6 bases from J, the gap between germline ends came to 14 bases. This CDR3 has 13 amino acids. Looked up from germline, CDR1 is MNHNS and CDR2 is SASEGT. This chain's CDR3 is CASSTGTYEKLFF. The CDR3 DNA is TGTGCCAGTTCGACAGGCACGTATGAAAAACTGTTTTTT.

V and J are TRBV28 and TRBJ2-2; 16 bases line up with TRBD2. Germline CDR1 is MDHEN and CDR2 is SYDVKM. Trimming removed 5 bases from V and 7 bases from J; junction bases left unmatched: 13. This CDR3 has 19 residues. The CDR3, as DNA: TGTGCCAGCAGTCTAACGGGACTAGCGGGAGGGCCGATTGGCGGGGAGCTGTTTTTT. Translating it yields CASSLTGLAGGPIGGELFF.

Worth noting for this clone: Other DNA sequences in this sample translate to the same CDR3. The rearrangement uses TRBV9 and TRBJ2-2; perhaps D is TRBD1 or TRBD2 (5 bases each). The CDR3 is 14 amino acids. With 2 bases removed from V and 5 bases from J, the gap between germline ends came to 10 bases. The germline V gene encodes CDR1 SGDLS and CDR2 YYNGEE. CDR3 nucleotides: TGTGCCAGCAGCGTGAGCTGGGGGACCGGGGAGCTGTTTTTT. Its translation is CASSVSWGTGELFF.

V and J are TRBV5-4 and TRBJ2-5; D not certain. The CDR3 contains 13 residues. Germline V gene lookup returns CDR1 SGHNT and CDR2 YYREEE (reference sequence). The V end was cut by 4 bases, the J end by 5 bases, with 12 bases between. The CDR3 loop reads CASSIEASETQYF. In nucleotides, the CDR3 is TGTGCCAGCAGCATTGAAGCATCCGAGACCCAGTACTTC.

The gene calls are TRBV11-2 and TRBJ2-7; 7 nucleotides agree with TRBD1. Germline values: CDR1 SGHAT, CDR2 FQNNGV. There are 16 residues in the CDR3. V was clipped by 4 bases and J by 4 bases; unmatched bases: 13. The DNA for the CDR3 is TGTGCCAGCAGCTCCTCGACCGGGACAGAGAAATACGAGCAGTACTTC. As protein: CASSSSTGTEKYEQYF.

The chain combines TRBV28 with TRBJ1-5; the D is unclear. V was pared by 1 base and J by 0 bases, with 10 bases between. Germline V gives CDR1 MDHEN, CDR2 SYDVKM. The CDR3 covers 16 residues. CDR3: CASSLFPRNSNQPQHF. The CDR3 DNA follows: TGTGCCAGCAGTTTATTCCCGCGGAATAGCAATCAGCCCCAGCATTTT. The full variable domain, its missing parts supplied by reference TRBV28 and TRBJ1-5, is DVKVTQSSRYLVKRTGEKVFLECVQDMDHENMFWYRQDPGLGLRLIYFSYDVKMKEKGDIPEGYSVSREKKERFSLILESASTNQTSMYLCASSLFPRNSNQPQHFGDGTRLSIL.

Remarks on this clone: Other DNA sequences in this sample translate to the same CDR3. The chain couples TRBV5-4 to TRBJ2-5; no firm D call. V lost 0 bases and J lost 5, with 8 bases in between. Germline V lookup: CDR1 SGHNT, CDR2 YYREEE (reference sequence). The CDR3 length is 13 residues. The CDR3 reads CASSLESKETQYF. CDR3 bases: TGTGCCAGCAGCTTGGAATCCAAGGAGACCCAGTACTTC.